One sample yielded the 16 T cell receptor beta chains listed below, sequenced in a study of blood T cells in healthy people across ages. The second PCR ran roughly 7 to 12 cycles with a sample-barcoded 5' primer and J-beta primers. TCRdb used MiXCR to reprocess the 5' RACE reads, holding one entry per CDR3 protein. The table shows 590,000 or so distinct CDR3 sequences, with 25% to 35% occurring only once. What was sequenced was blood. The receptors were sampled from a woman older than 75 in good health.

The genes are TRBV12-3 or TRBV12-4 and TRBJ2-7; D is uncertain. The closer fit of TRBJ2-4 to the DNA end suggests the J call may be wrong. The CDR3 is 11 residues long. Here the CDR3 DNA reads TGTGCCAGCACCGGAGCCAACATTCAGTACTTC. Translation gives CASTGANIQYF.

Comments on this clonotype: One end of the junction does not line up with germline, which may come from a read error. The chain uses TRBV7-3 and TRBJ2-3; TRBD2 aligns across 13 bases. The CDR3 covers 17 residues. CDR1 is SGHTA and CDR2 is FQGTGA in the germline V gene. The CDR3 nucleotides read TGTGCCAGCAGCTTAAGCCGGACTAGCGGGGGCACAGATAGGCAGTATTTT. It yields the protein CASSLSRTSGGTDRQYF. The variable domain in full, completed from reference TRBV7-3 and TRBJ2-3, reads GAGVSQTPSNKVTEKGKYVELRCDPISGHTALYWYRQSLGQGPEFLIYFQGTGAADDSGLPNDRFFAVRPEGSVSTLKIQRTERGDSAVYLCASSLSRTSGGTDRQYFGPGTRLTVL.

The rearrangement links TRBV9 to TRBJ2-1; 10 bases line up with TRBD2. The V and J ends lost 0 bases and 3 bases, in that order; junction bases with no gene match: 12. CDR1 is SGDLS and CDR2 is YYNGEE in the germline V gene. The CDR3 spans 19 residues. DNA for the CDR3: TGTGCCAGCAGCGTAGGTAGTCGAGGAGCGGGGGGGCTCTACAATGAGCAGTTCTTC. Protein sequence: CASSVGSRGAGGLYNEQFF.

There are many counts of this clonotype. Germline is not matched at one junction end, which may reflect a read error. The rearrangement joins TRBV7-2 to TRBJ2-5, with 11 bases that match TRBD2. The CDR3 is 16 residues long. Per the germline V gene, CDR1 is SGHTA and CDR2 is FQGNSA. The CDR3 coding sequence is TGTGCCAGCAGCTTCCGACTAGCGGGGTACCAAGGGACCCAGTACTTC. It codes for CASSFRLAGYQGTQYF.

This rearrangement joins TRBV4-2 to TRBJ2-6; TRBD1 agrees at 7 bases. J lost 3 bases, V lost 0 bases, and 2 bases had no gene match. The germline V gene encodes CDR1 LGHNA and CDR2 YNFKEQ. CDR3 length equals 16 residues. The CDR3, as DNA: TGTGCCAGCAGCCAAGAAACAGGGGATGGGGCCAACGTCCTGACTTTC. Residues: CASSQETGDGANVLTF.

As for this clonotype: A much more abundant neighbour one base away suggests this may be a read error. As the CDR3 is not closed by the conserved phenylalanine or tryptophan, this likely results from a read error. This rearrangement joins TRBV5-1 to TRBJ2-4, with 7 bases lining up with TRBD1. With V trimmed by 4 bases and J by 6 bases, 4 bases remained unmatched. The V gene's germline CDR1 is SGHRS and CDR2 YFSETQ. The CDR3 has 13 residues. CDR3 protein: CASSTDRANIQYC. DNA for the CDR3: TGCGCCAGCAGCACCGACAGGGCAAACATTCAGTACTGC.

This clonotype was detected ten times or more. This chain connects TRBV7-2 to TRBJ1-1; the D gene is possibly TRBD1 (6 bases). Germline values: CDR1 SGHTA, CDR2 FQGNSA. Trimming shortened V by 4 bases and J by 3 bases, and 12 bases separated the two germline ends. CDR3 size: 14 residues. The CDR3 DNA reads as TGTGCCAGCAGCTCCCCAGGGGCGGACACTGAAGCTTTCTTT. It yields the protein CASSSPGADTEAFF.

V gene TRBV12-3 or TRBV12-4 combines with J gene TRBJ2-7, with D perhaps matching TRBD2 (6 bases). The J call is doubtful: the DNA matches TRBJ2-1 better. CDR3 size: 13 residues. CDR3 nucleotides: TGTGCCAGCGAGCGGGCAGGGTCCTACGAGCAGTTCTTC. This translates into CASERAGSYEQFF.

This clonotype occurred many times. The chain couples TRBV11-3 to TRBJ2-6; 9 bases fit TRBD2. This CDR3 has 19 residues. Germline V gene lookup returns CDR1 SGHNT and CDR2 YENEEA. J was trimmed by 0 bases and V by 4 bases; bases with no gene match: 10. The chain's CDR3 is CASSSGLAGDLSGANVLTF. CDR3 sequence (DNA): TGTGCCAGCAGCTCCGGGTTAGCGGGGGACCTCTCTGGGGCCAACGTCCTGACTTTC.

This chain connects TRBV6-5 to TRBJ2-4, with 10 bases lining up with TRBD2. The ends lost 0 bases at V and 13 bases at J; junction bases unmatched: 12. Germline V gene sequence: CDR1 MNHEY, CDR2 SVGAGI. CDR3 length: 16 amino acids. CDR3: CASSYSTAGGLSEQYF. CDR3 coding DNA: TGTGCCAGCAGTTACTCGACAGCGGGGGGGCTCAGTGAGCAGTACTTC.

This clonotype occurred many times. The rearrangement joins TRBV14 to TRBJ2-5; 7 bases match TRBD1. In germline, CDR1 is SGHDN, CDR2 FVKESK. Trimming took 4 bases from V and 2 from J; bases not matched to a gene: 7. The CDR3 extends over 15 amino acids. CDR3 sequence (DNA): TGTGCCAGCAGCCGATTGGACAGGTTTCAAGAGACCCAGTACTTC. Its translation: CASSRLDRFQETQYF.

V and J are TRBV5-5 and TRBJ1-2; TRBD1 aligns across 8 bases. This CDR3 has 16 amino acids. Losses at the gene ends were 6 bases for V and 4 bases for J; bases not matched to a gene: 14. Germline V gives CDR1 SGHKS, CDR2 YYEKEE (reference sequence). The CDR3 loop reads CASTEGQDEYSYGYTF. In DNA, the CDR3 is TGTGCCAGCACCGAGGGACAGGACGAGTACTCCTATGGCTACACCTTC.

This clonotype was observed a few times. The V gene is TRBV6-1, the J gene TRBJ1-6; D is ambiguous. In germline, CDR1 is MNHNS, CDR2 SASEGT. CDR3 length: 15 residues. V dropped 3 bases and J dropped 0 bases, with 6 bases sitting between them. CDR3 region: CASSDPASYNSPLHF. Written as DNA, the CDR3 is TGTGCCAGCAGTGATCCGGCCTCCTATAATTCACCCCTCCACTTT.

This clonotype was seen repeatedly, ten times or more. The V gene is TRBV20-1, the J gene TRBJ1-6; D gene unclear. Germline assignment: CDR1 DFQATT and CDR2 SNEGSKA (reference sequence). The CDR3 has 15 amino acids. V was clipped by 6 bases and J by 4 bases, with 16 bases between them. CDR3 in amino acids: CSAPRAGNYNSPLHF. The CDR3 DNA is TGCAGTGCCCCCCGGGCAGGCAATTATAATTCACCCCTCCACTTT.

The chain joins TRBV7-9 to TRBJ2-7; 7 nucleotides align to TRBD1. The J segment lost 7 bases and the V segment lost 6 bases, leaving 15 bases of the junction unmatched. Germline CDR1 is SEHNR and CDR2 is FQNEAQ (reference sequence). CDR3 length: 15 amino acids. CDR3 in DNA: TGTGCCAGCAGTTTAAGTAATGCGAGGGGGCATGAGCAGTACTTC. This encodes CASSLSNARGHEQYF.

The chain employs TRBV5-1 and TRBJ2-1, with D hard to call. Trimming shortened V by 3 bases and J by 7 bases, and 11 bases separated the two germline ends. The CDR3 consists of 13 residues. Germline V gives CDR1 SGHRS, CDR2 YFSETQ. CDR3 in DNA: TGCGCCAGCAGCTCCCTTGACGGGAATGAGCAGTTCTTC. It codes for CASSSLDGNEQFF.